This TCR beta chain was captured in a study of T-cell reconstitution after alpha-beta-depleted transplantation in children. This CDR3 contains 14 residues. From germline, CDR1 is DFQATT and CDR2 SNEGSKA (reference sequence). Trimming removed 3 bases at V and 0 bases at J, with 12 bases between. The authors prepared the TCRbeta library with unique molecular identifiers. TCRdb recomputed calls from the PCR reads with MiXCR, one row per CDR3 protein. This sample has 600,000 to 700,000 distinct CDR3 sequences, with 16% found just once. This clonotype occurred many times. Sequencing was performed on PBMCs from the stem cell graft donor, taken from the stem cell graft. The chain couples TRBV20-1 to TRBJ2-7; the D is unclear. The TCR comes from a human donor who donated a stem cell graft to a child with acute myeloid leukemia. CDR3 DNA: TGCAGTGCTAGGCCCCATGGTGCCTCCTACGAGCAGTACTTC. Protein product: CSARPHGASYEQYF.